A single T cell receptor (beta chain) is shown here with its context. This record comes from a study of T cell responses to AZD1222 COVID-19 vaccine. V lost 6 bases to trimming and J lost 0 bases, with 14 bases between them. This CDR3 is built from 16 residues. CDR1 and CDR2 from the germline V gene are MNHNY and SVGAGI (reference sequence). TCRdb's table, derived via immunoSEQ multiplex PCR, lists solely in-frame clones and lacks some. The data show 55,000 to 65,000 clones, approximately 85% seen once. Sequencing used peripheral blood, obtained on day 0 of AZD1222 vaccination. V is TRBV6-6 and J is TRBJ2-2; perhaps TRBD1 as D (5 bases). The clonotype was recovered from an adult in good health. The CDR3 loop reads CASRDTGAANTGELFF. For the CDR3, the DNA is TGTGCCAGCAGGGATACAGGAGCCGCGAACACCGGGGAGCTGTTTTTT.